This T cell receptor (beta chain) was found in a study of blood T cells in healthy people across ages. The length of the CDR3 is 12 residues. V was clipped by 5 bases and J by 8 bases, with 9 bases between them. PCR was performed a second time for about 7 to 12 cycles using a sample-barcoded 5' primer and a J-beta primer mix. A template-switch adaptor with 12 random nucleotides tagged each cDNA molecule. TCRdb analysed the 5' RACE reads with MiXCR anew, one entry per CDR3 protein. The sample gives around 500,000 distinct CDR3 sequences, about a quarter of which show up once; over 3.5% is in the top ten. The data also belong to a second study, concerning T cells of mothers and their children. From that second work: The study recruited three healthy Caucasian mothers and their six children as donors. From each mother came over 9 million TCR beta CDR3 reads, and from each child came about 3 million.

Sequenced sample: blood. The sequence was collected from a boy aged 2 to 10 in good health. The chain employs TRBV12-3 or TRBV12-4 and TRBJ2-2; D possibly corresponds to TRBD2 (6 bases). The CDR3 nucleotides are TGTGCCAGCAGTGGGGACTTGGGGGAGCTGTTTTTT. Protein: CASSGDLGELFF.